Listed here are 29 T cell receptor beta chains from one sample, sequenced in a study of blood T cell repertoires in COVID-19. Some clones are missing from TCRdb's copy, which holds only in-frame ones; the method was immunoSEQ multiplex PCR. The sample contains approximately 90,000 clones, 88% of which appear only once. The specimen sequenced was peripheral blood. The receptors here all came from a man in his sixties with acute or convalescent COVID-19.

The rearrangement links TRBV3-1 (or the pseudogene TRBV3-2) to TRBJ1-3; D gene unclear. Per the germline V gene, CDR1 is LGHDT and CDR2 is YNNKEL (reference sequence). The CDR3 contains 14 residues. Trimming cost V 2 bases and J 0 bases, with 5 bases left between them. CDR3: CASSQLNSGNTIYF. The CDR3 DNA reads TGTGCCAGCAGCCAACTTAACTCTGGAAACACCATATATTTT.

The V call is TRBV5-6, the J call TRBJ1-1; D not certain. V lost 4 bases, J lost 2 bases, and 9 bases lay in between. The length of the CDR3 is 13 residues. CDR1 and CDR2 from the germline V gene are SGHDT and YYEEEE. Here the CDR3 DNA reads TGTGCCAGCAGCGAGATGCCAAACACTGAAGCTTTCTTT. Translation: CASSEMPNTEAFF.

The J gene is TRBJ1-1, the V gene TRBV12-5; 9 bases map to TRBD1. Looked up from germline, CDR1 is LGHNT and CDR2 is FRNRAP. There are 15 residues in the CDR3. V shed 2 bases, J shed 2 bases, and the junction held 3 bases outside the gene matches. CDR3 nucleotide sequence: TGTGCTAGTGGTTTGCCGACAGGGGGAAACACTGAAGCTTTCTTT. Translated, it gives CASGLPTGGNTEAFF.

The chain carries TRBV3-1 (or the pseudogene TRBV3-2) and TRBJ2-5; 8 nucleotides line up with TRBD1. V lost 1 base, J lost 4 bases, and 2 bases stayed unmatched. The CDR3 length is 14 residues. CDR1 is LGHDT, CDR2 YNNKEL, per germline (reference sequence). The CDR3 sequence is CASSQGQGSETQYF. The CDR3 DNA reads TGTGCCAGCAGCCAAGGACAGGGGTCAGAGACCCAGTACTTC.

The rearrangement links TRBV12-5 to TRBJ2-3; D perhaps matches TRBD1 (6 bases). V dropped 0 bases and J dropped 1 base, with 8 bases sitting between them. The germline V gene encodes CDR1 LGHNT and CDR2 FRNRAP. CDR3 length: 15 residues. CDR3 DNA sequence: TGTGCTAGTGGTTTGGTAGCAGGGGGCACAGATACGCAGTATTTT. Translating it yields CASGLVAGGTDTQYF.

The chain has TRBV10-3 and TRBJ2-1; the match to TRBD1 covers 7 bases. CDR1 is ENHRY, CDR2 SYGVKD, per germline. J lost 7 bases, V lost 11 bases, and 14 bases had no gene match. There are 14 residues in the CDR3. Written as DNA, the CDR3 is TGTGCCTCCAACCCCGGGACAGTGGAGAATGAGCAGTTCTTC. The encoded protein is CASNPGTVENEQFF.

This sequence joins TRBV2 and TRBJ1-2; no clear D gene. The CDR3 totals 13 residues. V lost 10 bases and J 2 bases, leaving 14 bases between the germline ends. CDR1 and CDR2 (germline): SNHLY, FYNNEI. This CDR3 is CATELGRNYGYTF. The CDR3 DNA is TGTGCCACCGAGTTGGGGAGGAACTATGGCTACACCTTC.

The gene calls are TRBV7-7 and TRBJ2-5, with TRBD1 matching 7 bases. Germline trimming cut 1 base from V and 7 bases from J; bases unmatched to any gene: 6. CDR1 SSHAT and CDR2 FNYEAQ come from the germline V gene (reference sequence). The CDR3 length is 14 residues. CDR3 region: CASSLERGPRTQYF. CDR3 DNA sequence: TGTGCCAGCAGCTTAGAGAGGGGGCCCAGGACCCAGTACTTC.

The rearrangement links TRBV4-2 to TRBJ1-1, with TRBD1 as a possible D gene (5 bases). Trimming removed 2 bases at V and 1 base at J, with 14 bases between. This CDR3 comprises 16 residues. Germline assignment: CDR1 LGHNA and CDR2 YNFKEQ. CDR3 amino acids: CASSQSSADRNTEAFF. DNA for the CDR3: TGTGCCAGCAGCCAAAGTAGTGCCGACAGGAACACTGAAGCTTTCTTT.

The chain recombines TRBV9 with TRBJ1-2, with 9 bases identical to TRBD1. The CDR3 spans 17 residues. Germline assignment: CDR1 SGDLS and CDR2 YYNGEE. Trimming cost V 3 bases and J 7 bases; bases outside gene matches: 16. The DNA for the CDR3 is TGTGCCAGCAGCGCATCTACTCTTTCGGGACAGGGAGGTGGCTACACCTTC. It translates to CASSASTLSGQGGGYTF.

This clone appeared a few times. CDR3 region: CASSLRQGFGNTIYF. The CDR3 DNA sequence: TGTGCCAGCAGTTTACGACAGGGGTTTGGAAACACCATATATTTT. The chain combines TRBV27 with TRBJ1-3, with 8 positions matching TRBD1. Trimming removed 2 bases from V and 3 bases from J; junction bases left unmatched: 3. This CDR3 region has 15 residues. Germline assignment: CDR1 MNHEY and CDR2 SMNVEV (reference sequence).

CDR3 DNA: TGCGCCAGCAGCTTGGGGGGACAGCGGACCTACAATGAGCAGTTCTTC. Residues: CASSLGGQRTYNEQFF. This chain uses TRBV5-1 with TRBJ2-1, with 7 bases that match TRBD1. V shed 0 bases, J shed 2 bases, and the junction held 5 bases outside the gene matches. The CDR3 contains 16 residues. Germline CDR1 and CDR2: SGHRS and YFSETQ.

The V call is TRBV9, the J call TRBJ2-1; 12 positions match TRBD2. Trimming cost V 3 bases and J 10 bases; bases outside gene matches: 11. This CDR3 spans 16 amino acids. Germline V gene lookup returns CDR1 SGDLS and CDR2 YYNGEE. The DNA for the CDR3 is TGTGCCAGCAGCGCAACCTCTAGCGGGGGGGCCGGCGAGCAGTTCTTC. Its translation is CASSATSSGGAGEQFF.

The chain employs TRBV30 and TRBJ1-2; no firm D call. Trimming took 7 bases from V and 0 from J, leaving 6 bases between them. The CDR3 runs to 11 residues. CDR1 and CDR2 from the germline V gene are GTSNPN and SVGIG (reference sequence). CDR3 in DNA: TGTGCCTTCACAGCTAACTATGGCTACACCTTC. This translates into CAFTANYGYTF.

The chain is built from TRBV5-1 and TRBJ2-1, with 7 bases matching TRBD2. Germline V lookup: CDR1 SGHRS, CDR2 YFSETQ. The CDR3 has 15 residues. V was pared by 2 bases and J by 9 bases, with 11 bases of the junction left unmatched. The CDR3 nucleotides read TGCGCCAGCAGCTTTGCGGGAGCTCTGGGCGGTGAGCAGTTCTTC. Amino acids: CASSFAGALGGEQFF.

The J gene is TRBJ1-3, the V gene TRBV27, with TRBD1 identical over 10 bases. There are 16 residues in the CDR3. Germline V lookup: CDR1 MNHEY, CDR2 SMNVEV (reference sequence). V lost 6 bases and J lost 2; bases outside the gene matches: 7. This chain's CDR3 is CASRPAGTGAGNTIYF. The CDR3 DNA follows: TGTGCCAGCAGACCCGCCGGGACAGGGGCTGGAAACACCATATATTTT.

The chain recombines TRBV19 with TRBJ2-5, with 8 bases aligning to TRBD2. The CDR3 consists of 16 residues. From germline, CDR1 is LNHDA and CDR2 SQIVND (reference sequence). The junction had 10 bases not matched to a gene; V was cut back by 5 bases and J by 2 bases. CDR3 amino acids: CASSPGAGGRQETQYF. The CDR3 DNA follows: TGTGCCAGTAGTCCCGGGGCGGGAGGCCGGCAAGAGACCCAGTACTTC.

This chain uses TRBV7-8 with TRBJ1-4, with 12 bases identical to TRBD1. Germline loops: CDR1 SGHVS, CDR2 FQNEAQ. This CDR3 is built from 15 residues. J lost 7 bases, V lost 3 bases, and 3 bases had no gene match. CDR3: CASSFRDRGPEKLFF. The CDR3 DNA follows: TGTGCCAGCAGCTTCCGGGACAGGGGGCCTGAAAAACTGTTTTTT.

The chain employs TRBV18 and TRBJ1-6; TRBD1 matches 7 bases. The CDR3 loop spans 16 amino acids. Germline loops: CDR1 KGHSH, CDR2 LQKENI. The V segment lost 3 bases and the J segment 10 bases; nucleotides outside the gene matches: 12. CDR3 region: CASSPPRDRARSPLHF. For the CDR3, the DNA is TGTGCCAGCTCACCGCCCCGGGACAGAGCGAGGTCACCCCTCCACTTT.

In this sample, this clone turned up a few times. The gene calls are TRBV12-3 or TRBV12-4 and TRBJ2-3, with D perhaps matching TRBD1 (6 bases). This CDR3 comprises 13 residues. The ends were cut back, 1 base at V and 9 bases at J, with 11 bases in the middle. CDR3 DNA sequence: TGTGCCAGCAGTTTAGTGTCAGGGGTAACGCAGTATTTT. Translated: CASSLVSGVTQYF.

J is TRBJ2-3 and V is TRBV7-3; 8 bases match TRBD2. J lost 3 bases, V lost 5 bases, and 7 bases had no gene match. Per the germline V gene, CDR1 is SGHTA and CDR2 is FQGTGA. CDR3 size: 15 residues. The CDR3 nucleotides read TGTGCCAGCAGCCAAAGCGGGGGTATGACAGATACGCAGTATTTT. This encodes CASSQSGGMTDTQYF.

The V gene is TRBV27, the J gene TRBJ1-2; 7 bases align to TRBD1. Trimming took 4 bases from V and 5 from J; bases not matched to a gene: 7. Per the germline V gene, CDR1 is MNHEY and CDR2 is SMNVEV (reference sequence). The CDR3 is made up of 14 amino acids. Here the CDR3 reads CASSSLGTEYGYTF. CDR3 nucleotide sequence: TGTGCCAGCAGTTCCCTAGGGACAGAGTATGGCTACACCTTC.

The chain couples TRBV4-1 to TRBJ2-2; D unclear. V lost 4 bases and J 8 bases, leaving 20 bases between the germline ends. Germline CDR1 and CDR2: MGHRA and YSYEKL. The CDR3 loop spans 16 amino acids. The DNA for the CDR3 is TGCGCCAGCAGCCTAGAATATCTCTCCATAGAAGGGGAGCTGTTTTTT. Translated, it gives CASSLEYLSIEGELFF.

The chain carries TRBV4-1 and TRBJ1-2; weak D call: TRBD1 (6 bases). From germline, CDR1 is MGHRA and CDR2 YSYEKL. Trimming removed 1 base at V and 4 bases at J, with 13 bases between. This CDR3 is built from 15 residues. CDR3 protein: CASSQAGTGSYGYTF. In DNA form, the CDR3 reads TGCGCCAGCAGCCAAGCGGGAACAGGGTCCTATGGCTACACCTTC.

For the CDR3, the DNA is TGTGCCAGCAGTTACTCCGGGGGGAGGAACACTGAAGCTTTCTTT. This encodes CASSYSGGRNTEAFF. The chain is built from TRBV6-5 and TRBJ1-1; tentatively, D is TRBD1 (5 bases). The germline gives CDR1 MNHEY, CDR2 SVGAGI. The V gene lost 0 bases and the J gene lost 1 base, with 9 bases spanning the gap. The CDR3 sequence is 15 residues long.

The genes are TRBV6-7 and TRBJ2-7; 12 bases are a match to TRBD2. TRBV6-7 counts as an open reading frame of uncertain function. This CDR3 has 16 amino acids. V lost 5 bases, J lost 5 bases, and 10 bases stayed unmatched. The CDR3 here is CASSHGLAGSDDEQYF. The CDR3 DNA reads TGTGCCAGCAGTCACGGACTAGCGGGATCAGATGACGAGCAGTACTTC.

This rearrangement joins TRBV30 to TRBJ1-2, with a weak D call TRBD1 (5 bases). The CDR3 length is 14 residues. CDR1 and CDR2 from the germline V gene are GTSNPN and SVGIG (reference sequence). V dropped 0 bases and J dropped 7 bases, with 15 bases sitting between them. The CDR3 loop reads CAWSVAPGNGGYTF. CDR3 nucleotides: TGTGCCTGGAGTGTAGCCCCAGGGAACGGTGGCTACACCTTC. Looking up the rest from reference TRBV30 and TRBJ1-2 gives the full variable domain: SQTIHQWPATLVQPVGSPLSLECTVEGTSNPNLYWYRQAAGRGLQLLFYSVGIGQISSEVPQNLSASRPQDRQFILSSKKLLLSDSGFYLCAWSVAPGNGGYTFGSGTRLTVV.

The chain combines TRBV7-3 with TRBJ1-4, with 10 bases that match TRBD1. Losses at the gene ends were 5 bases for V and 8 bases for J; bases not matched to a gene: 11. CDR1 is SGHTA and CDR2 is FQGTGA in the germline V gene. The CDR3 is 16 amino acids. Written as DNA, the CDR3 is TGTGCCAGCAGCGGGGACAGGGGATCGTTAGACGAAAAACTGTTTTTT. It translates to CASSGDRGSLDEKLFF.

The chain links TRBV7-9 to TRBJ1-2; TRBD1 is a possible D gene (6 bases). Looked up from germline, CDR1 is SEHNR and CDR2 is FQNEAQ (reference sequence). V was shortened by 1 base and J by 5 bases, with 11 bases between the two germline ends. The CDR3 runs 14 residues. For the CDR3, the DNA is TGTGCCAGCAGCTTAGGGGCAGGGGAGTATGGCTACACCTTC. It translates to CASSLGAGEYGYTF. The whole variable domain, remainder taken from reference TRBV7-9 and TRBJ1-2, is DTGVSQNPRHKITKRGQNVTFRCDPISEHNRLYWYRQTLGQGPEFLTYFQNEAQLEKSRLLSDRFSAERPKGSFSTLEIQRTEQGDSAMYLCASSLGAGEYGYTFGSGTRLTVV.